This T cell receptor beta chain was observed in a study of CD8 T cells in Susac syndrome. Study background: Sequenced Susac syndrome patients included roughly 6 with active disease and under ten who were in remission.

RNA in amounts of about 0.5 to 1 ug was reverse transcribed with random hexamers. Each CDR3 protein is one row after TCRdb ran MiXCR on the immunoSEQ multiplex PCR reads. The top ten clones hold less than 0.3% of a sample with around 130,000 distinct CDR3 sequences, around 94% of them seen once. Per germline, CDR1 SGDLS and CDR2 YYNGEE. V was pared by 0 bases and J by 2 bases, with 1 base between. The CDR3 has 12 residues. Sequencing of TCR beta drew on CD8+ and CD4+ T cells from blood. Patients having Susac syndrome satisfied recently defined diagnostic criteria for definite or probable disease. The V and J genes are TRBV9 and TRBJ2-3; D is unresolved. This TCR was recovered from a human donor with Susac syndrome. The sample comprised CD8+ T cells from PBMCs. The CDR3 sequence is CASSVDTDTQYF. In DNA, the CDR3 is TGTGCCAGCAGCGTAGACACAGATACGCAGTATTTT.